These T cell receptor beta chains were read from a single sample in a study of blood T cells in healthy people across ages. TCRdb processed the 5' RACE reads anew with MiXCR; each CDR3 protein has one entry. The sample has some 1.7 million distinct CDR3 sequences; roughly 30% are singletons. Sample: blood. The origin of the receptors is a woman younger than 45 in good health. Each CDR3 is given with its conserved first and last residue. D genes are given only for firm matches. For some rows the clone size is stated as once, few or many, or as a class when expanded; others skip it.

TGTGCCAGCAGCAACTCAGCGGGAGCGATGACAGATACGCAGTATTTT,CASSNSAGAMTDTQYF,few,TRBV7-2,TRBJ2-3,TRBD2
TGCAGCGCTCAGGACAGGGGGTGTGGCTACACCTTC,CSAQDRGCGYTF,-,TRBV29-1,TRBJ1-2,TRBD1
TGTGCCAGCAGCCCGGTGACAACCCAAGAGACCCAGTACTTC,CASSPVTTQETQYF,-,TRBV7-9,TRBJ2-5,-
TGCAGTGCTAGAGATCAGGGCAGGCCGGGGGATGGGCAGTACTTC,CSARDQGRPGDGQYF,few,TRBV20-1,TRBJ2-7,-
TGTGCCAGCAGCAAAGACGGCCGCCTCAGGGTGAAGAACTACGAGCAGTACTTC,CASSKDGRLRVKNYEQYF,few,TRBV21-1,TRBJ2-7,-
TGTGCCAGCAGCGTCGGGGAGGGTTCACCCCTCCACTTT,CASSVGEGSPLHF,few,TRBV9,TRBJ1-6,-
TGTGCCAGCAGCTCTCCACGGGGACTGGAGCAGTACTTC,CASSSPRGLEQYF,-,TRBV11-2,TRBJ2-7,-
TGTGCCAGCAGTTTCGGACAGGTGAACACTGAAGCTTTCTTT,CASSFGQVNTEAFF,-,TRBV12-3/TRBV12-4,TRBJ1-1,TRBD1
TGTGCCAGCAGTTACGGACGCCAGGGGGGTGAGCAGTTCTTC,CASSYGRQGGEQFF,-,TRBV6-6,TRBJ2-1,-
TGTGCCAGCAGTTTCAACCCGGGACTAGCCTACGAGCAGTACTTC,CASSFNPGLAYEQYF,-,TRBV27,TRBJ2-7,TRBD2
TGTGCCTGGGGACAGTTAATAGGTGACGTCCTGACTTTC,CAWGQLIGDVLTF,few,TRBV30,TRBJ2-6,-
TGCAGTGCCTACCGGGACAGGGGGCGAGGTGGAGAAAAACTGTTTTTT,CSAYRDRGRGGEKLFF,few,TRBV20-1,TRBJ1-4,TRBD1
TGTGCCAGCAGCGGGACTGGGGGGGGATACAATGAGCAGTTCTTC,CASSGTGGGYNEQFF,few,TRBV5-5,TRBJ2-1,TRBD2
TGTGCCAGCAGTTTAACTGGAACGGGAAACACCATATATTTT,CASSLTGTGNTIYF,-,TRBV12-3/TRBV12-4,TRBJ1-3,-
TGTGCCAGCAGCGCCGGGCCGGGTATATTGAACACTGAAGCTTTCTTT,CASSAGPGILNTEAFF,-,TRBV9,TRBJ1-1,-
TGTGCCAGCAGTCGCCGGGAGGGAATCTACAATGAGCAGTTCTTC,CASSRREGIYNEQFF,-,TRBV6-2/TRBV6-3,TRBJ2-1,TRBD2
TGTGCCAGCAGCGTACAGGGCTCAACTAATGAAAAACTGTTTTTT,CASSVQGSTNEKLFF,many,TRBV7-8,TRBJ1-4,-
TGTGCCAGCTCACCAAAGGAGACCCAGTTCTTC,CASSPKETQFF,-,TRBV18,TRBJ2-1,-
TGTGCCAGCTCACAGGGTGTGGAGAAAAAACTGTTTTTT,CASSQGVEKKLFF,-,TRBV18,TRBJ1-4,-
TGTGCCAGCAGTGAATGGACAGGCCTCTCCTACAATGAGCAGTTCTTC,CASSEWTGLSYNEQFF,-,TRBV25-1,TRBJ2-1,TRBD1
TGCAGTGCTCCCCTGGGAGAGCGGGGGGACTCCTACGAGCAGTACTTC,CSAPLGERGDSYEQYF,-,TRBV20-1,TRBJ2-7,TRBD2
TGTGCCAGCAGCCCTAGGAGGGGAGTGGCAGATACGCAGTATTTT,CASSPRRGVADTQYF,few,TRBV7-8,TRBJ2-3,-
TGTGCCAGCAGCTTTCTAGGGCTATCCTACAATGAGCAGTTCTTC,CASSFLGLSYNEQFF,few,TRBV7-2,TRBJ2-1,-
TGCAGTGCTGCCCGGACTAGCGGGAGAGAGACCCAGTACTTC,CSAARTSGRETQYF,-,TRBV20-1,TRBJ2-5,TRBD2
TGTGCCAGTCGCTACATAGTTAGCCACGAGCAGTACTTC,CASRYIVSHEQYF,many,TRBV28,TRBJ2-7,-
TGTGCCATCAGTGAGGTAGGACAGGGGGTCGATGAGCAGTTCTTC,CAISEVGQGVDEQFF,few,TRBV10-3,TRBJ2-1,TRBD1
TGTGCCGGCAGCCTACTCCGGGACTACAACAATGAGCAGTTCTTC,CAGSLLRDYNNEQFF,-,TRBV14,TRBJ2-1,TRBD2
TGTGCCAGCATCCTGGACGGGGCCTACAATGAGCAGTTCTTC,CASILDGAYNEQFF,-,TRBV6-2/TRBV6-3,TRBJ2-1,-
TGTGCCAGCAGTGGAGGACAGCTTAACTATGGCTACACCTTC,CASSGGQLNYGYTF,-,TRBV6-1,TRBJ1-2,-
TGTGCCAGCAGCCCGAGGTACTACAATGAGCAGTTCTTC,CASSPRYYNEQFF,-,TRBV7-2,TRBJ2-1,-
TGCGCCAGCAGCCAAGATTATGCCAGGGCGCAGTATTTT,CASSQDYARAQYF,many,TRBV4-3,TRBJ2-3,-
TGTGCCAGCAGTTACTCGACAGGCGGTGACAATGAGCAGTACTTC,CASSYSTGGDNEQYF,few,TRBV6-5,TRBJ2-4,-
TGTGCCAGCAGTTCCCGGGACAACTCCTACGAGCAGTACTTC,CASSSRDNSYEQYF,many,TRBV7-2,TRBJ2-7,-
TGTGCCAGCAGTGAAAGGGGGATGAGGACAACTAATGAAAAACTGTTTTTT,CASSERGMRTTNEKLFF,few,TRBV2,TRBJ1-4,-
TGTGCCAGCAGTCCATGGACAGCCCACGAGCAGTACTTC,CASSPWTAHEQYF,few,TRBV6-2/TRBV6-3,TRBJ2-7,-
TGTGCCACCAGTGATCCTTCGACAGGGGGCGGTGGAATCGATGAGCAGTTCTTC,CATSDPSTGGGGIDEQFF,-,TRBV24-1,TRBJ2-1,TRBD1
TGTGCCAGCGGGATGGACAGGCAGAACTATGGCTACACCTTC,CASGMDRQNYGYTF,few,TRBV6-1,TRBJ1-2,TRBD1
TGTGCCAGCAGTTTTGCGGGGACAGGCTACACCTTC,CASSFAGTGYTF,-,TRBV27,TRBJ1-2,-
TGCGCCAGCAGCCAAGATACAGGGATAAACACTGAAGCTTTCTTT,CASSQDTGINTEAFF,few,TRBV4-1,TRBJ1-1,-
TGCGCCAGCAGCATCAGCGGGGGGTTACCCGATACGCAGTATTTT,CASSISGGLPDTQYF,many,TRBV5-1,TRBJ2-3,TRBD2
TGTGCCAGCAGCCAAAATACCGGGACAACCTACGAGCAGTACTTC,CASSQNTGTTYEQYF,many,TRBV14,TRBJ2-7,-
TGTGCCAGCAGCCAAGATAGTGGATCTTTTGGCGAGCAGTACTTC,CASSQDSGSFGEQYF,-,TRBV3-1,TRBJ2-7,-
TGTGCCAGCAGTTGGAGGGGCTGGGTAGCGGGGACTAGCACAGATACGCAGTATTTT,CASSWRGWVAGTSTDTQYF,-,TRBV12-3/TRBV12-4,TRBJ2-3,TRBD2
TGCGCCAGCAGCCAAGGACAGGTAGAAAAACTGTTTTTT,CASSQGQVEKLFF,-,TRBV4-1,TRBJ1-4,-
TGTGCCAGCAGTTTACGCCCCGCTGAGCAGTTCTTC,CASSLRPAEQFF,-,TRBV28,TRBJ2-1,-
TGTGCCACCTCGTGGGGATACAATCAGCCCCAGCATTTT,CATSWGYNQPQHF,few,TRBV6-2/TRBV6-3,TRBJ1-5,-
TGTGCCAGCAGGAGGGGCCAGACAGATACGCAGTATTTT,CASRRGQTDTQYF,-,TRBV7-9,TRBJ2-3,-
TGCAGTGCCGCCCCTAGCGGGAGGGGCGCAGAGCAGTTCTTC,CSAAPSGRGAEQFF,few,TRBV20-1,TRBJ2-1,TRBD2
TGTGCCATCAGTGAGTGGGGACAGACTAACTATGGCTACACCTTC,CAISEWGQTNYGYTF,many,TRBV10-3,TRBJ1-2,TRBD1
TGTGCCAGCAGCTTAGTGGGGACAGGGTTTTCACCCCTCCACTTT,CASSLVGTGFSPLHF,few,TRBV7-3,TRBJ1-6,TRBD1
TGTGCCAGCAGCGCTGGGGATAACTATGGCTACACCTTC,CASSAGDNYGYTF,many,TRBV7-9,TRBJ1-2,-
TGTGCCAGCAGTGCCGCCGGGACTCCACACTACAATGAGCAGTACTTC,CASSAAGTPHYNEQYF,once,TRBV6-2/TRBV6-3,TRBJ2-4,-
TGTGCCAGCAGCCACCAGACAGGGGCTGACGGCTACACCTTC,CASSHQTGADGYTF,few,TRBV14,TRBJ1-2,TRBD1
TGTGCCAGCAGCCAAACCCGGGACGAGCAGTACTTC,CASSQTRDEQYF,few,TRBV3-1,TRBJ2-7,-
TGCAGTGCTAGTGAGGGAGATGAGCAGTTCTTC,CSASEGDEQFF,-,TRBV20-1,TRBJ2-1,-
TGCAGCCTGGGACAGGGGGCCACTTCTAAGGGCTACACCTTC,CSLGQGATSKGYTF,few,TRBV29-1,TRBJ1-2,TRBD1
TGCGCCAGCAGCCGTGGGGACACCACGAACACCGGGGAGCTGTTTTTT,CASSRGDTTNTGELFF,many,TRBV4-3,TRBJ2-2,-
TGCAGTGCTATCGTCCGGGGAGCCTACGAGCAGTACTTC,CSAIVRGAYEQYF,many,TRBV20-1,TRBJ2-7,-
TGTGCCAGCAGTTATGAGGCCGCGCGTGAGCAGTTCTTC,CASSYEAAREQFF,few,TRBV6-6,TRBJ2-1,-